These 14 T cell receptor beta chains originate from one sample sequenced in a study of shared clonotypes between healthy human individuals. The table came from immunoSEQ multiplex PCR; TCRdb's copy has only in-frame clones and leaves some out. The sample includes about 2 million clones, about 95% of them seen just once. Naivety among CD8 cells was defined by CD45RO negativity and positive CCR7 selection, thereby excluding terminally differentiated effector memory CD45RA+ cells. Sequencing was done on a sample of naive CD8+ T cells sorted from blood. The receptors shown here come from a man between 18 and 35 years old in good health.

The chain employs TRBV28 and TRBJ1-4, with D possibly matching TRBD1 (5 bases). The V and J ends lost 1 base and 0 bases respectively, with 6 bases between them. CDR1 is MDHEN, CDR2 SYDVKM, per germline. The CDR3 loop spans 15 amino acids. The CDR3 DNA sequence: TGTGCCAGCAGTTTATCCAGGGCAACTAATGAAAAACTGTTTTTT. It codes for CASSLSRATNEKLFF. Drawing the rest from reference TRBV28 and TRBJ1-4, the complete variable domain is DVKVTQSSRYLVKRTGEKVFLECVQDMDHENMFWYRQDPGLGLRLIYFSYDVKMKEKGDIPEGYSVSREKKERFSLILESASTNQTSMYLCASSLSRATNEKLFFGSGTQLSVL.

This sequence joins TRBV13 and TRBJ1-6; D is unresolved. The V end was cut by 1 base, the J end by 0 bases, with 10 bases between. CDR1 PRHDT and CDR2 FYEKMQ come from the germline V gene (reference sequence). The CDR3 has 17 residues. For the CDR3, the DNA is TGTGCCAGCAGCTTAGAGGGCTGGAGCTCCTATAATTCACCCCTCCACTTT. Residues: CASSLEGWSSYNSPLHF.

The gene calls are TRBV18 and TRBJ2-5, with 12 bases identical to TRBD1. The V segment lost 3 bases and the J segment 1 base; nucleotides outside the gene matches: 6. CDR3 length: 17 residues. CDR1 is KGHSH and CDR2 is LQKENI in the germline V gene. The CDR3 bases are TGTGCCAGCTCACCTATGGGACAGGGGGCCTTCCAAGAGACCCAGTACTTC. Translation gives CASSPMGQGAFQETQYF.

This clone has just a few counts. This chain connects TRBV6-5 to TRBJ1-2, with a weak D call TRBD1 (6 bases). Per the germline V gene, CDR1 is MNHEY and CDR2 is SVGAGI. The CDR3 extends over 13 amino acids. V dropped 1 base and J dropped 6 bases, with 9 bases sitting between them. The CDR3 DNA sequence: TGTGCCAGCAGTTACTACAGGGAGGATGGCTACACCTTC. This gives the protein CASSYYREDGYTF.

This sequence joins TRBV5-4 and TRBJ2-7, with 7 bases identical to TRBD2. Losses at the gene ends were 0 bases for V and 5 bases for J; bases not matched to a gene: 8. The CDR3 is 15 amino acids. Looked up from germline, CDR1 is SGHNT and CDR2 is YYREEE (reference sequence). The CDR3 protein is CASSLAPPSGDEQYF. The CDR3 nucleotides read TGTGCCAGCAGCTTGGCCCCCCCTAGCGGAGACGAGCAGTACTTC.

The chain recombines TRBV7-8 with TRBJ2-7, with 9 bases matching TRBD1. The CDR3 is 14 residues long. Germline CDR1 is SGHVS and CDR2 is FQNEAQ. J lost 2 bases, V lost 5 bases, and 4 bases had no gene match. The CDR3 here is CASSTDRGAYEQYF. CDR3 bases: TGTGCCAGCAGCACCGACAGGGGGGCCTACGAGCAGTACTTC. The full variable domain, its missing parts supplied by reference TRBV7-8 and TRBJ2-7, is GAGVSQSPRYKVAKRGQDVALRCDPISGHVSLFWYQQALGQGPEFLTYFQNEAQLDKSGLPSDRFFAERPEGSVSTLKIQRTQQEDSAVYLCASSTDRGAYEQYFGPGTRLTVT.

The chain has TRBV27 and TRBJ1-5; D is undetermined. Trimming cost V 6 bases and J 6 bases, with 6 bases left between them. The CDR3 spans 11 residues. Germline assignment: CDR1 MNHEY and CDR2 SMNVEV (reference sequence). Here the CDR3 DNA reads TGTGCCAGCAGGTTAACTCAGCCCCAGCATTTT. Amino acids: CASRLTQPQHF.

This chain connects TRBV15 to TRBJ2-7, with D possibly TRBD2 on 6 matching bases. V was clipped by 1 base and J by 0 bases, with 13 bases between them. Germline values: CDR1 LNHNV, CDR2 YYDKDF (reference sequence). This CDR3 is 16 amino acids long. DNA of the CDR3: TGTGCCACCAGCAGAGTTGGAGGGTTAAGCTCCTACGAGCAGTACTTC. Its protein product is CATSRVGGLSSYEQYF.

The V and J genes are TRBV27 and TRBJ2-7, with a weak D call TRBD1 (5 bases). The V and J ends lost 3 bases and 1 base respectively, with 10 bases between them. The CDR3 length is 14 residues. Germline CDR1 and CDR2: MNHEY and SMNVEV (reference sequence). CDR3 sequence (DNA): TGTGCCAGCAGTTTTTTGGGGCCATCCTACGAGCAGTACTTC. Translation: CASSFLGPSYEQYF.

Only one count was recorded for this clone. The DNA for the CDR3 is TGCGCCAGCAGCTTGGGACTAGCGGGAGGGCCTGAAACCGGGGAGCTGTTTTTT. Translating it yields CASSLGLAGGPETGELFF. This rearrangement joins TRBV5-1 to TRBJ2-2; 14 bases are a match to TRBD2. There are 18 residues in the CDR3. The V and J ends lost 0 bases and 5 bases, in that order; junction bases with no gene match: 6. Germline CDR1 reads SGHRS; CDR2 reads YFSETQ.

DNA of the CDR3: TGTGCCAGCAGCTTAGATCCTATGGCAGATACGCAGTATTTT. This codes for CASSLDPMADTQYF. V usage is TRBV7-8 and J usage is TRBJ2-3; D is ambiguous. Trimming took 1 base from V and 4 from J, leaving 9 bases between them. Per germline, CDR1 SGHVS and CDR2 FQNEAQ. The CDR3 sequence is 14 residues long. The whole variable domain, remainder taken from reference TRBV7-8 and TRBJ2-3, is GAGVSQSPRYKVAKRGQDVALRCDPISGHVSLFWYQQALGQGPEFLTYFQNEAQLDKSGLPSDRFFAERPEGSVSTLKIQRTQQEDSAVYLCASSLDPMADTQYFGPGTRLTVL.

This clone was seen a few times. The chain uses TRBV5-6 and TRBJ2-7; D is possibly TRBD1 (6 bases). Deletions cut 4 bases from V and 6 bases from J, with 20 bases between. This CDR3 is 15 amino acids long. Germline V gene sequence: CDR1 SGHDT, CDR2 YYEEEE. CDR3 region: CASSHTRLGAVEQYF. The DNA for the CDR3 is TGTGCCAGCAGCCATACCCGGCTGGGGGCTGTCGAGCAGTACTTC. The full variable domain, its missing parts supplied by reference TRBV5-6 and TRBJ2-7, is DAGVTQSPTHLIKTRGQQVTLRCSPKSGHDTVSWYQQALGQGPQFIFQYYEEEERQRGNFPDRFSGHQFPNYSSELNVNALLLGDSALYLCASSHTRLGAVEQYFGPGTRLTVT.

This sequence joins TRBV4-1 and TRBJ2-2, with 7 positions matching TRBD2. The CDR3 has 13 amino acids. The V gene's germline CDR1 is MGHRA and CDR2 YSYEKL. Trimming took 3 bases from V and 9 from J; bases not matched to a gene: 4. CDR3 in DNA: TGCGCCAGCAGCCAGGTCGGGGGGTGGGAGCTGTTTTTT. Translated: CASSQVGGWELFF.

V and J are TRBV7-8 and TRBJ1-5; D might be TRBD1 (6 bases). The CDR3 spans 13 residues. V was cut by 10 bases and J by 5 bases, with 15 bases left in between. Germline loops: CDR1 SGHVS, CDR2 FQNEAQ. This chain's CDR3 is CATSTGLDQPQHF. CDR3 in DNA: TGTGCCACCAGTACAGGGTTGGATCAGCCCCAGCATTTT. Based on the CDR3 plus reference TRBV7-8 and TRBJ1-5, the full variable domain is GAGVSQSPRYKVAKRGQDVALRCDPISGHVSLFWYQQALGQGPEFLTYFQNEAQLDKSGLPSDRFFAERPEGSVSTLKIQRTQQEDSAVYLCATSTGLDQPQHFGDGTRLSIL.